Below are 8 T cell receptor beta chains sequenced from a single sample in a study of cytomegalovirus exposure and HLA in healthy donors. The PCR had 60 Vbeta and 13 Jbeta primers. Assay: immunoSEQ multiplex PCR; the TCRdb copy retains only in-frame clones and omits some. Of approximately 150,000 clones in the sample, more than 75% were seen once. Sequences were obtained from PBMCs. These receptors were obtained from a human donor in good health.

This sequence joins TRBV5-1 and TRBJ1-1; 7 bases match TRBD1. This CDR3 comprises 15 residues. CDR1 SGHRS and CDR2 YFSETQ come from the germline V gene. V shed 4 bases and J 4 bases; nucleotides not matched to a gene: 10. CDR3 bases: TGCGCCAGCAGCGCCGGACAGGTCTGGGCCACTGAAGCTTTCTTT. Translating gives CASSAGQVWATEAFF.

This clone was seen a handful of times. The rearrangement uses TRBV28 and TRBJ1-5; maybe TRBD1 (5 bases). The CDR3 is 15 amino acids. Per germline, CDR1 MDHEN and CDR2 SYDVKM. V was cut by 6 bases and J by 4 bases, with 16 bases left in between. CDR3 nucleotide sequence: TGTGCCAGCAGCCTCCCGGGGGGTGAGAATCAGCCCCAGCATTTT. Amino acids: CASSLPGGENQPQHF.

CDR3 sequence reads: CASSLSSAKADTQYF. As DNA, the CDR3 is TGTGCCAGCAGTTTATCTAGCGCTAAGGCAGATACGCAGTATTTT. The gene calls are TRBV27 and TRBJ2-3; TRBD2 might be the D (5 bases). Germline V gene data show CDR1 as MNHEY and CDR2 as SMNVEV (reference sequence). Trimming took off 0 bases at V and 4 bases at J, with 11 bases between the two ends. There are 15 residues in the CDR3.

This clone showed up just once. The chain employs TRBV9 and TRBJ2-7, with TRBD1 identical over 7 bases. Germline CDR1 SGDLS, CDR2 YYNGEE. V gave up 4 bases and J gave up 6 bases; unmatched junction bases: 4. The CDR3 totals 12 residues. DNA for the CDR3: TGTGCCAGCAGCATCGGGACAGCCGAGCAGTACTTC. The encoded protein is CASSIGTAEQYF.

The gene calls are TRBV14 and TRBJ2-7; D is perhaps TRBD1 (7 bases). V was shortened by 1 base and J by 2 bases, with 12 bases between the two germline ends. Looked up from germline, CDR1 is SGHDN and CDR2 is FVKESK. CDR3 length: 15 amino acids. The CDR3 reads CASSQVPGGTYEQYF. DNA for the CDR3: TGTGCCAGCAGCCAAGTGCCAGGGGGGACCTACGAGCAGTACTTC.

The gene calls are TRBV7-2 and TRBJ1-3; D uncertain. The germline gives CDR1 SGHTA, CDR2 FQGNSA. The CDR3 spans 12 residues. The V end lost 4 bases, the J end lost 4 bases, and 5 bases lay between the germline ends. The CDR3 DNA is TGTGCCAGCAGCTCCCGGGGAAACACCATATATTTT. Translating gives CASSSRGNTIYF. Full variable domain (rest looked up from reference TRBV7-2 and TRBJ1-3): GAGVSQSPSNKVTEKGKDVELRCDPISGHTALYWYRQSLGQGLEFLIYFQGNSAPDKSGLPSDRFSAERTGGSVSTLTIQRTQQEDSAVYLCASSSRGNTIYFGEGSWLTVV.

The chain employs TRBV14 and TRBJ1-2, with a possible D match to TRBD1 (5 bases). V lost 3 bases and J lost 8, with 16 bases in between. Germline CDR1 reads SGHDN; CDR2 reads FVKESK. The CDR3 is 14 residues long. The CDR3 sequence is CASSHLQGGRGYTF. In DNA, the CDR3 is TGTGCCAGCAGCCATCTTCAGGGTGGAAGGGGCTACACCTTC.

This rearrangement joins TRBV19 to TRBJ1-2; 7 positions agree with TRBD1. Losses at the gene ends were 6 bases for V and 4 bases for J; bases not matched to a gene: 11. Per germline, CDR1 LNHDA and CDR2 SQIVND (reference sequence). The CDR3 extends over 15 amino acids. The CDR3 spells CASSQTGTALYGYTF. The CDR3 DNA reads as TGTGCCAGTAGCCAGACGGGGACAGCTCTCTATGGCTACACCTTC.